This TCR beta chain was found in a study of patients and donors after allogeneic stem cell transplantation. In this sample, this clonotype turned up a few times. TCRdb called the RT-PCR reads again in MiXCR, with one record for every CDR3 protein. Of roughly 880,000 distinct CDR3 sequences listed, 18% were seen once; the top ten hold under 6.5%. This CDR3 is 16 amino acids long. The germline V gene has CDR1 SNHLY and CDR2 FYNNEI. The ends were cut back, 0 bases at V and 2 bases at J, with 12 bases in the middle. The receptor's source is a human donor who was either an allogeneic HSCT recipient or a stem cell or donor lymphocyte infusion donor (not recorded which). It is not recorded whose cells these are; they may come from a transplant donor. The genes are TRBV2 and TRBJ2-3; no definite D call. Material: blood, either unsorted or a sorted T cell fraction (not recorded which). The CDR3 sequence: CASSEALHGYTDTQYF. CDR3 DNA sequence: TGTGCCAGCAGTGAAGCGCTTCACGGGTACACAGATACGCAGTATTTT.